Presented here are 10 T cell receptor beta chains from one specimen sequenced in a study of blood T cell repertoires in COVID-19. Generated by immunoSEQ multiplex PCR, the TCRdb table keeps only in-frame clones and is missing some. The sample comprises approximately 250,000 clones, around 93% of which are singletons, and 2.8% rests with the top ten. Input material: PBMCs or T cells enriched from blood (not recorded which). The receptors here all came from a man in his forties who had been exposed to COVID-19.

The chain recombines TRBV30 with TRBJ2-3, with D possibly being TRBD2 (6 bases). This CDR3 contains 14 residues. Germline CDR1 GTSNPN, CDR2 SVGIG (reference sequence). The germline V and J ends were trimmed by 5 bases and 4 bases, with 16 bases remaining between them. CDR3 DNA sequence: TGTGCCTGGTCCCTTACTCGGGGGTCAGATACGCAGTATTTT. This sequence encodes CAWSLTRGSDTQYF.

The rearrangement uses TRBV6-2 or TRBV6-3 and TRBJ2-5, with 7 bases lining up with TRBD1. V shed 5 bases and J 3 bases; nucleotides not matched to a gene: 12. CDR3 length: 16 residues. Germline V gene sequence: CDR1 MNHEY, CDR2 SVGEGT. The CDR3 DNA reads as TGTGCCAGCAGTCCCGCCCCGGGACAGAGCAAAGAGACCCAGTACTTC. This codes for CASSPAPGQSKETQYF.

The V gene is TRBV5-1, the J gene TRBJ1-5; the D gene is possibly TRBD1 (6 bases). Germline CDR1 and CDR2: SGHRS and YFSETQ. The CDR3 is made up of 16 amino acids. V was clipped by 4 bases and J by 7 bases, with 21 bases between them. The CDR3 DNA reads as TGCGCCAGCAGCCCCCTCCCGACAGGTGGTAACCAGCCCCAGCATTTT. It yields the protein CASSPLPTGGNQPQHF.

CDR3 nucleotide sequence: TGTGCCAGTAGTATAGGCACAGGGAGTTGGTCTGGAAACACCATATATTTT. Translated, it gives CASSIGTGSWSGNTIYF. This chain uses TRBV19 with TRBJ1-3; a weak D match, TRBD1 (6 bases). The V gene lost 1 base and the J gene lost 1 base, with 14 bases spanning the gap. In germline, CDR1 is LNHDA, CDR2 SQIVND (reference sequence). The CDR3 extends over 17 amino acids.

This clone was seen only once. An end of the junction differs from the germline gene, which may be a read error. The chain employs TRBV3-1 (or the pseudogene TRBV3-2) and TRBJ2-7; D is possibly TRBD1 (6 bases). CDR3 length: 9 amino acids. In germline, CDR1 is LGHDT, CDR2 YNNKEL (reference sequence). The CDR3 spells CASSQRQAF. The CDR3 DNA follows: TGTGCCAGCAGCCAAAGACAGGCGTTC.

The V and J genes are TRBV6-5 and TRBJ1-2; maybe TRBD1 (6 bases). Germline lookup yields CDR1 MNHEY and CDR2 SVGAGI. V gave up 6 bases and J gave up 2 bases, with 16 bases separating them. This CDR3 is 15 amino acids long. The CDR3 nucleotides read TGTGCCAGCAGCCCCCTTCTCCAGGGGAACTATGGCTACACCTTC. This encodes CASSPLLQGNYGYTF.

The chain links TRBV28 to TRBJ1-2; TRBD1 matches at 9 bases. Trimming removed 5 bases from V and 7 bases from J; junction bases left unmatched: 5. From germline, CDR1 is MDHEN and CDR2 SYDVKM. The CDR3 loop spans 13 amino acids. The CDR3 protein is CASSPTGGFGYTF. The CDR3 coding sequence is TGTGCCAGCAGTCCTACAGGGGGCTTTGGCTACACCTTC.

In this sample, this clone turned up once. The chain uses TRBV2 and TRBJ2-7; 11 nucleotides align to TRBD2. V trimming: 6 bases; J trimming: 3 bases; junction bases outside the gene matches: 7. This CDR3 comprises 15 residues. Germline V lookup: CDR1 SNHLY, CDR2 FYNNEI. Here the CDR3 DNA reads TGTGCCAGCAGCGACACTAGCGGGAGAATCTACGAGCAGTACTTC. Its translation: CASSDTSGRIYEQYF. Based on the CDR3 plus reference TRBV2 and TRBJ2-7, the full variable domain is EPEVTQTPSHQVTQMGQEVILRCVPISNHLYFYWYRQILGQKVEFLVSFYNNEISEKSEIFDDQFSVERPDGSNFTLKIRSTKLEDSAMYFCASSDTSGRIYEQYFGPGTRLTVT.

The chain employs TRBV27 and TRBJ2-2; 9 nucleotides agree with TRBD2. Trimming removed 2 bases from V and 5 bases from J; junction bases left unmatched: 9. Germline CDR1 is MNHEY and CDR2 is SMNVEV (reference sequence). There are 17 residues in the CDR3. The CDR3 DNA is TGTGCCAGCAGTTTAAACCTAGCGGGGAGGGGAACCGGGGAGCTGTTTTTT. Protein sequence: CASSLNLAGRGTGELFF.

The chain has TRBV2 and TRBJ2-3; TRBD2 matches 11 bases. The J segment lost 4 bases and the V segment lost 5 bases, leaving 8 bases of the junction unmatched. Per germline, CDR1 SNHLY and CDR2 FYNNEI. The CDR3 runs 16 residues. CDR3 DNA: TGTGCCAGCAGTTTGATTAGCGGGAGGGGGGCAGATACGCAGTATTTT. This gives the protein CASSLISGRGADTQYF.